The entry below describes one TCR beta chain. The multiple sclerosis control group comprised treatment-naive patients with stable or active relapsing-remitting disease. The source of the sample is a study of CD8 T cells in Susac syndrome. There are 13 residues in the CDR3. Germline V gene lookup returns CDR1 GTSNPN and CDR2 SVGIG (reference sequence). V lost 5 bases, J lost 2 bases, and 12 bases lay in between. Reverse transcription used roughly 0.45 to 1 ug RNA and random hexamers. Multiplex PCR with immunoSEQ amplified the TCR beta CDR3 across 54 Vbeta and 13 Jbeta. One entry per CDR3 protein, called by TCRdb with MiXCR from the immunoSEQ multiplex PCR reads. The table records about 180,000 distinct CDR3 sequences, about 94% of them present only once.

The TCR comes from a human donor with multiple sclerosis. The specimen was CD4+ T cells from PBMCs. This chain uses TRBV30 with TRBJ1-2; a weak D match, TRBD1 (6 bases). DNA for the CDR3: TGTGCCTGGCACAGGGTAAGGAACTATGGCTACACCTTC. It specifies CAWHRVRNYGYTF.